These T cell receptor beta chains were read from a single sample in a study of Ad26.COV2.S vaccination and SARS-CoV-2 variants. This table comes from immunoSEQ multiplex PCR, and its TCRdb copy is limited to in-frame clones, with some not included. The repertoire consists of about 350,000 clones, with 80% to 90% occurring once and the leading ten covering about 10%. The sample consisted of peripheral blood, taken in a trial of Ad26.COV2.S vaccine versus placebo. The receptors originated from a person between 18 and 65 years old who received the Ad26.COV2.S COVID-19 vaccine or a placebo. The CDR3 runs from the conserved cysteine through the conserved F or W. The D gene is left open where the match is weak. Not every row has a clone size; where given, it reads once, few, many or a size class.

cdr3_nt cdr3_aa v_call d_call j_call cdr3_length clone_size
TGTGCCAGCAGCCAAGCGCCGGACACCTCCTACGAGCAGTACTTC CASSQAPDTSYEQYF TRBV3-1/TRBV3-2 NA TRBJ2-7 15 NA
TGTGCCAGCAGCTTGAGGACTAGCGGACAAGATGAGCAGTTCTTC CASSLRTSGQDEQFF TRBV9 TRBD2 TRBJ2-1 15 NA
TGTGCCATCAGGCCGGGACTAGCGGGAGGTGACAATGAGCAGTTCTTC CAIRPGLAGGDNEQFF TRBV10-3 TRBD2 TRBJ2-1 16 NA
TGCGCCAGCAGCCGGGGTTTGTCCTACGAGCAGTACTTC CASSRGLSYEQYF TRBV4-1 NA TRBJ2-7 13 few
TGTGCCAGCAGCCGGGCCGGGACTACCATATACAATGAGCAGTTCTTC CASSRAGTTIYNEQFF TRBV3-1/TRBV3-2 TRBD2 TRBJ2-1 16 NA
TGTGCCTGGAGTGAGGACAGGGCCGAGCAGTACTTC CAWSEDRAEQYF TRBV30 TRBD1 TRBJ2-7 12 NA
TGTGCCAGCAGTTTGTCCCACAGGGAACTCCCTTACGAGCAGTACTTC CASSLSHRELPYEQYF TRBV27 NA TRBJ2-7 16 NA
TGTGCCAGCAGTGAGGTGAGGAGCAATCAGCCCCAGCATTTT CASSEVRSNQPQHF TRBV6-1 NA TRBJ1-5 14 few
TGTGCCAGTAGTATCCTCCTTGGGAGGGAAGGGGCCTACGAGCAGTACTTC CASSILLGREGAYEQYF TRBV19 TRBD2 TRBJ2-7 17 NA
TGTGCCAGCTCACCACCGGCTAGCGGGAGAATTCACGGGGAGCTGTTTTTT CASSPPASGRIHGELFF TRBV18 TRBD2 TRBJ2-2 17 NA
TGTGCCAGTGGAAAACGGGGCAATACGGCCTTGAACACTGAAGCTTTCTTT CASGKRGNTALNTEAFF TRBV19 NA TRBJ1-1 17 NA